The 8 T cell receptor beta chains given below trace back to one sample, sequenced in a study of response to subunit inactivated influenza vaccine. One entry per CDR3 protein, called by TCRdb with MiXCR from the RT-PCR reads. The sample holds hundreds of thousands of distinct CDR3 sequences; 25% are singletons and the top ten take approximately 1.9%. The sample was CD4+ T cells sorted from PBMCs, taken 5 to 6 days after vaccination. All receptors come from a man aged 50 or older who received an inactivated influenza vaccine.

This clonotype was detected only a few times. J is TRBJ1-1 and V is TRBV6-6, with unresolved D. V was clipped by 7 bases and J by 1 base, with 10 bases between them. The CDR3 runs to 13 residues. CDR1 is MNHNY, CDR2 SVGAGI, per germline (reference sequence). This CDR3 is CASTLVSNTEAFF. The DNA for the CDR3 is TGTGCCAGCACCCTGGTCTCGAACACTGAAGCTTTCTTT.

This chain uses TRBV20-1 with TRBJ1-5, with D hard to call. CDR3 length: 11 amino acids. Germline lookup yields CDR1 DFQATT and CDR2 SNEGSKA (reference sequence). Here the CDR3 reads CRFYSNQPQHF. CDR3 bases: TGCAGATTTTATAGCAATCAGCCCCAGCATTTT.

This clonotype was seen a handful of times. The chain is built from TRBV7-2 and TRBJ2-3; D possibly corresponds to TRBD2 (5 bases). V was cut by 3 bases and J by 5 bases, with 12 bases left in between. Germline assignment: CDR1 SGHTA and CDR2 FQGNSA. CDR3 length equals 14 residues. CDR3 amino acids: CASSLGRRRDTQYF. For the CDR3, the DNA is TGTGCCAGCAGCTTGGGGAGAAGGAGAGATACGCAGTATTTT.

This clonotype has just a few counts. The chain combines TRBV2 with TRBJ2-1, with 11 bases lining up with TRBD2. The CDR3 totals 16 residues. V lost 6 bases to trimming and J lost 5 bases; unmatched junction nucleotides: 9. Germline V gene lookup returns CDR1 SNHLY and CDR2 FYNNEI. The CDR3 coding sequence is TGTGCCAGCAGCCTTAGCGGGAGGGCCGGGGACAATGAGCAGTTCTTC. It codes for CASSLSGRAGDNEQFF.

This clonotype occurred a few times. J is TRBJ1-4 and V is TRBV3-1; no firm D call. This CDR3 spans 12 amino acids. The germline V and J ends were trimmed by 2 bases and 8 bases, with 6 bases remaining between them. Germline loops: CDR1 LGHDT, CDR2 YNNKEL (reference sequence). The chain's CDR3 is CASSQMGEKLFF. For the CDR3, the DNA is TGTGCCAGCAGCCAAATGGGGGAAAAACTGTTTTTT.

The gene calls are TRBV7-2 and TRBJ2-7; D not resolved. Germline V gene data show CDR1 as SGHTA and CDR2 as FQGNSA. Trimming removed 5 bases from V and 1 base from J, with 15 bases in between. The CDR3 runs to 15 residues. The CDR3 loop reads CASSPGRFLSYEQYF. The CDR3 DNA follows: TGTGCCAGCAGCCCCGGCAGGTTCCTATCCTACGAGCAGTACTTC. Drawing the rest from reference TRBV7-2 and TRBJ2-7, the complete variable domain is GAGVSQSPSNKVTEKGKDVELRCDPISGHTALYWYRQSLGQGLEFLIYFQGNSAPDKSGLPSDRFSAERTGGSVSTLTIQRTQQEDSAVYLCASSPGRFLSYEQYFGPGTRLTVT.

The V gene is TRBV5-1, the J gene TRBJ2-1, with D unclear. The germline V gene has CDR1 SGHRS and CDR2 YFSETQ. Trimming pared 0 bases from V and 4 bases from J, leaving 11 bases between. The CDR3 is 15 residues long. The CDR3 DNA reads TGCGCCAGCAGCTTGGAACGGGTTAGTTACAATGAGCAGTTCTTC. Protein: CASSLERVSYNEQFF. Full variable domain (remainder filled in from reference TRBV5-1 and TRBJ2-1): KAGVTQTPRYLIKTRGQQVTLSCSPISGHRSVSWYQQTPGQGLQFLFEYFSETQRNKGNFPGRFSGRQFSNSRSEMNVSTLELGDSALYLCASSLERVSYNEQFFGPGTRLTVL.

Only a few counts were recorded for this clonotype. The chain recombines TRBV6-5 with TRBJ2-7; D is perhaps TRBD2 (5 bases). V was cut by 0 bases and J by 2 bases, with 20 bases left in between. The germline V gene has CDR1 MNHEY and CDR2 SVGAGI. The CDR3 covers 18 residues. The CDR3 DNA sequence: TGTGCCAGCAGTTACTCAAAGGGTCGGTTCGGGGTAGCCTACGAGCAGTACTTC. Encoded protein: CASSYSKGRFGVAYEQYF.